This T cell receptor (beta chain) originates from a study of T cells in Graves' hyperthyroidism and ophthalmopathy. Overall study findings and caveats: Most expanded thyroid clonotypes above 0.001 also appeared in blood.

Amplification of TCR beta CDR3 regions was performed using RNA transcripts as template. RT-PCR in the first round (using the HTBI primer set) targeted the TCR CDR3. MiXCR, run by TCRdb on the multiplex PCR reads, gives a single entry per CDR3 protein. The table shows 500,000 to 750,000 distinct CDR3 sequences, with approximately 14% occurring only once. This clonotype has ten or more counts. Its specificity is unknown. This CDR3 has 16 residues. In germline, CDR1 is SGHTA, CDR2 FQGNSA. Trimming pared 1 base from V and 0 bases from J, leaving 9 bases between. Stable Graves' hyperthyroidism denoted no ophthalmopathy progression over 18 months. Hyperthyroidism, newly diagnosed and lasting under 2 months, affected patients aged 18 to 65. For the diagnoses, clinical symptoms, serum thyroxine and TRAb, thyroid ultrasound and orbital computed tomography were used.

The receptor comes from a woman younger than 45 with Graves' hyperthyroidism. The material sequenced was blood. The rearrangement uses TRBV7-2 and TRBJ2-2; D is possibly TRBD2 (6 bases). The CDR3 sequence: CASSLGLASNTGELFF. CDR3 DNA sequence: TGTGCCAGCAGCTTAGGTCTAGCGTCGAACACCGGGGAGCTGTTTTTT.